The clone carrying this T cell receptor (beta chain) was seen ten or more times. Its matching antigen is unknown. This sample stems from a study of T cells in Graves' hyperthyroidism and ophthalmopathy. TCR beta CDR3 region amplification was performed from RNA transcripts. HTBI primers were the set used in a first-round RT-PCR of the TCR CDR3. TCRdb called the multiplex PCR reads again in MiXCR, with one record for every CDR3 protein. Of approximately 300,000 distinct CDR3 sequences detected, about 18% appear once; the ten largest clones hold approximately 60%. Study results and limitations: Ophthalmopathy cases were set apart from stable hyperthyroidism by a 13 V-J model.

The sample taken for sequencing was blood. This sequence originates from a woman aged 60-75 years with Graves' ophthalmopathy.

CDR3 nucleotides: TGCAGTGCTAGAGATCGAACTAGCGGCACAGATACGCAGTATTTT. This sequence encodes CSARDRTSGTDTQYF. The chain has TRBV20-1 and TRBJ2-3; 7 bases fit TRBD2. V lost 0 bases, J lost 1 base, and 4 bases stayed unmatched. The CDR3 totals 15 residues. CDR1 is DFQATT, CDR2 SNEGSKA, per germline (reference sequence).